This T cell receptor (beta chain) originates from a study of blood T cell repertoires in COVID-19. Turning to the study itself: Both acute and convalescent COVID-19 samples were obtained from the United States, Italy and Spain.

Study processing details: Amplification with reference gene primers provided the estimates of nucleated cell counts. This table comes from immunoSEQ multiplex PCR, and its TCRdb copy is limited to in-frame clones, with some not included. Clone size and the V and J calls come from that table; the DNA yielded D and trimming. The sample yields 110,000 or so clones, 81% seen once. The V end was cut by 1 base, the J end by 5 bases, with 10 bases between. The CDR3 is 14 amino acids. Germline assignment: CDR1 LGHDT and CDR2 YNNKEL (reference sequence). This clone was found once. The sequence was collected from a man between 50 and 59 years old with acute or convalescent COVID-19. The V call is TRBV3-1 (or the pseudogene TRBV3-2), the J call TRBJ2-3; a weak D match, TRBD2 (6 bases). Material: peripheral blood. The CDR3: CASSQAGARDTQYF. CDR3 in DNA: TGTGCCAGCAGCCAAGCGGGAGCTCGAGATACGCAGTATTTT.